These 8 T cell receptor beta chains share one sample of origin, sequenced in a study of identifying expanded T cells in peripheral blood. Assay used: immunoSEQ multiplex PCR; TCRdb lists only in-frame clones, some missing. The table lists about 80,000 clones, roughly 90% of them singletons. Material for sequencing was blood. Receptor source: a person aged 18-69 years in good health.

The chain recombines TRBV5-4 with TRBJ2-1, with D unresolved. The CDR3 sequence is 14 residues long. Germline assignment: CDR1 SGHNT and CDR2 YYREEE (reference sequence). V was clipped by 4 bases and J by 8 bases, with 16 bases between them. The CDR3 loop reads CASSLGIAEDEQFF. CDR3 in DNA: TGTGCCAGCAGCCTGGGAATAGCAGAGGATGAGCAGTTCTTC.

This chain links TRBV29-1 with TRBJ1-2; D gene uncertain. The V end lost 0 bases, the J end lost 4 bases, and 6 bases lay between the germline ends. CDR3 length: 12 amino acids. From germline, CDR1 is SQVTM and CDR2 ANQGSEA. The CDR3 DNA follows: TGCAGCGTTGAAGAGAGTGGCTATGGCTACACCTTC. Its protein is CSVEESGYGYTF. Full variable domain (missing parts from reference TRBV29-1 and TRBJ1-2): SAVISQKPSRDICQRGTSLTIQCQVDSQVTMMFWYRQQPGQSLTLIATANQGSEATYESGFVIDKFPISRPNLTFSTLTVSNMSPEDSSIYLCSVEESGYGYTFGSGTRLTVV.

Only one count was recorded for this clone. The rearrangement joins TRBV27 to TRBJ1-1; D gene uncertain. Trimming cost V 3 bases and J 3 bases, with 8 bases left between them. Germline V lookup: CDR1 MNHEY, CDR2 SMNVEV (reference sequence). There are 13 residues in the CDR3. CDR3 protein: CASSLTRYTEAFF. The CDR3 DNA reads as TGTGCCAGCAGTTTGACCAGATACACTGAAGCTTTCTTT.

The chain carries TRBV21-1 and TRBJ1-1. TRBV21-1 is a recognized pseudogene. This CDR3 contains 15 residues. The CDR3, as DNA: TGTGCCAGCAGCAAAGAGGGGGGTAATTACACTGAAGCTTTCTTT. This codes for CASSKEGGNYTEAFF.

The V gene is TRBV6-6, the J gene TRBJ2-2, with TRBD1 matching over 7 bases. Germline V gives CDR1 MNHNY, CDR2 SVGAGI (reference sequence). This CDR3 comprises 15 residues. V shed 7 bases and J 3 bases; nucleotides not matched to a gene: 8. This CDR3 reads CASTRDSKDTGELFF. CDR3 nucleotides: TGTGCCAGCACCCGGGACAGTAAGGACACCGGGGAGCTGTTTTTT.

V gene TRBV19 combines with J gene TRBJ1-5; D is possibly TRBD1 (6 bases). Deletions cut 3 bases from V and 0 bases from J, with 15 bases between. Per germline, CDR1 LNHDA and CDR2 SQIVND (reference sequence). This CDR3 is 17 amino acids long. CDR3 amino acids: CASSISPPGVSNQPQHF. In DNA form, the CDR3 reads TGTGCCAGTAGTATCTCTCCCCCAGGGGTTAGCAATCAGCCCCAGCATTTT.

The V gene is TRBV6-1, the J gene TRBJ2-3, with 9 bases lining up with TRBD1. This CDR3 is 14 amino acids long. Germline values: CDR1 MNHNS, CDR2 SASEGT. J lost 2 bases, V lost 7 bases, and 4 bases had no gene match. Here the CDR3 reads CASIRTGATDTQYF. In DNA form, the CDR3 reads TGTGCCAGCATCAGGACAGGGGCCACAGATACGCAGTATTTT.

The chain employs TRBV2 and TRBJ1-1; weak D call: TRBD1 (6 bases). The CDR3 has 13 residues. CDR1 and CDR2 from the germline V gene are SNHLY and FYNNEI. Deletions cut 4 bases from V and 9 bases from J, with 15 bases between. CDR3 bases: TGTGCCAGCAGTGTGGACAGAGAAGGAAAAGCTTTCTTT. Residues: CASSVDREGKAFF.